These 9 T cell receptor beta chains share one sample of origin, sequenced in a study of vaccination effects on CD4 cells after COVID-19. Clones were sequenced by immunoSEQ multiplex PCR, and TCRdb holds only the in-frame ones, with some missing. Here the sample spans around 35,000 clones, around 74% being singletons. Cells that had been cultured for 10 days were the source of isolated CD4+ T cells. Their recognized antigens are unknown. The source material was CD4+ T cells from PBMCs cultured without peptide, sampled before COVID-19 vaccination. The receptors stem from a human donor who received a COVID-19 vaccine.

This clone was detected a few times. The CDR3 loop reads CASSSRADNEQFF. The CDR3 DNA is TGTGCCAGCAGCTCTAGGGCCGACAATGAGCAGTTCTTC. This rearrangement joins TRBV7-2 to TRBJ2-1; D gene ambiguous. This CDR3 has 13 amino acids. Per germline, CDR1 SGHTA and CDR2 FQGNSA. V was cut by 4 bases and J by 5 bases, with 9 bases left in between. Looking up the rest from reference TRBV7-2 and TRBJ2-1 gives the full variable domain: GAGVSQSPSNKVTEKGKDVELRCDPISGHTALYWYRQSLGQGLEFLIYFQGNSAPDKSGLPSDRFSAERTGGSVSTLTIQRTQQEDSAVYLCASSSRADNEQFFGPGTRLTVL.

The chain employs TRBV18 and TRBJ2-2, with D unresolved. V was trimmed by 2 bases and J by 0 bases, leaving 10 bases between them. CDR3 length: 16 amino acids. The germline V gene encodes CDR1 KGHSH and CDR2 LQKENI. This chain's CDR3 is CASSPVVAANTGELFF. DNA for the CDR3: TGTGCCAGCTCACCAGTAGTGGCAGCGAACACCGGGGAGCTGTTTTTT.

The chain joins TRBV13 to TRBJ1-1; D unclear. Germline V CDR1 and CDR2: PRHDT, FYEKMQ (reference sequence). The CDR3 covers 11 residues. V shed 3 bases and J shed 2 bases, with 1 base lying between them. The CDR3 region has the DNA TGTGCCAGCAGCTTTAACACTGAAGCTTTCTTT. This translates into CASSFNTEAFF.

V and J are TRBV5-1 and TRBJ2-7; D possibly corresponds to TRBD1 (5 bases). Trimming pared 3 bases from V and 0 bases from J, leaving 13 bases between. This CDR3 has 15 amino acids. Looked up from germline, CDR1 is SGHRS and CDR2 is YFSETQ. CDR3 DNA: TGCGCCAGCAGCTCGACTGGGGCGAGCTCCTACGAGCAGTACTTC. As protein: CASSSTGASSYEQYF.

The genes are TRBV25-1 and TRBJ2-3, with D possibly TRBD2 on 5 matching bases. CDR1 and CDR2 (germline): MGHDK, SYGVNS. V was clipped by 6 bases and J by 3 bases, with 10 bases between them. The CDR3 consists of 13 residues. CDR3 amino acids: CASSAWRTDTQYF. The CDR3 DNA follows: TGTGCCAGCAGCGCATGGAGGACAGATACGCAGTATTTT. The full variable domain, completed using reference TRBV25-1 and TRBJ2-3, is EADIYQTPRYLVIGTGKKITLECSQTMGHDKMYWYQQDPGMELHLIHYSYGVNSTEKGDLSSESTVSRIRTEHFPLTLESARPSHTSQYLCASSAWRTDTQYFGPGTRLTVL.

The chain recombines TRBV5-1 with TRBJ2-7, with TRBD2 matching over 8 bases. This CDR3 spans 15 amino acids. V shed 3 bases, J shed 5 bases, and the junction held 10 bases outside the gene matches. In germline, CDR1 is SGHRS, CDR2 YFSETQ. The CDR3 DNA reads as TGCGCCAGCAGCTCTCCAGCGGGAGCAATCCACGAGCAGTACTTC. Translation: CASSSPAGAIHEQYF.

This chain links TRBV6-5 with TRBJ1-2; weak D call: TRBD1 (6 bases). Trimming stripped 6 bases from V and 4 bases from J, with 15 bases between. CDR1 is MNHEY, CDR2 SVGAGI, per germline. This CDR3 has 14 residues. For the CDR3, the DNA is TGTGCCAGCAGGCCTGGGGGCCGGGGCTATGGCTACACCTTC. It encodes CASRPGGRGYGYTF.

This clone was seen only a few times. The CDR3 spells CASSQVAGEEQYF. The CDR3 DNA reads TGCGCCAGCAGCCAAGTTGCGGGGGAAGAGCAGTACTTC. The J gene is TRBJ2-7, the V gene TRBV4-1; 7 bases map to TRBD2. Germline loops: CDR1 MGHRA, CDR2 YSYEKL. This CDR3 is 13 amino acids long. V lost 1 base and J lost 7; bases outside the gene matches: 4.

The chain joins TRBV2 to TRBJ1-4; no clear D gene. From germline, CDR1 is SNHLY and CDR2 FYNNEI. CDR3 length equals 14 residues. The V end lost 1 base, the J end lost 4 bases, and 7 bases lay between the germline ends. The CDR3 region has the DNA TGTGCCAGCAGTGAAGGGCTCGTTAATGAAAAACTGTTTTTT. It is translated as CASSEGLVNEKLFF.